The next 9 T cell receptor beta chains were all read from a single sample in a study of blood T cell repertoires in COVID-19. The protocol was immunoSEQ multiplex PCR, while the TCRdb copy is restricted to in-frame clones and leaves out a portion. The sample has more than 200,000 clones; around nine tenths are singletons. Sequenced material: peripheral blood. Source of these receptors: a woman aged 55 to 70 with acute or convalescent COVID-19.

V gene TRBV6-8 combines with J gene TRBJ1-2; 9 positions agree with TRBD1. Per the germline V gene, CDR1 is MNHGY and CDR2 is SAAAGT. The length of the CDR3 is 19 residues. V was clipped by 5 bases and J by 6 bases; unmatched bases: 22. As DNA, the CDR3 is TGTGCCAGCAGTCCCCTAATCCGGGACAGGGTTGGCATCTGTCATGGCTACACCTTC. This gives the protein CASSPLIRDRVGICHGYTF.

This chain links TRBV27 with TRBJ1-6, with D possibly matching TRBD1 (5 bases). Per germline, CDR1 MNHEY and CDR2 SMNVEV (reference sequence). The germline V and J ends were trimmed by 3 bases and 5 bases, with 8 bases remaining between them. This CDR3 is built from 14 residues. DNA of the CDR3: TGTGCCAGCAGTTTTTCACAGGATAATTCACCCCTCCACTTT. Translating gives CASSFSQDNSPLHF.

V and J are TRBV28 and TRBJ1-2, with 9 positions matching TRBD1. Unmatched junction bases numbered 9, after V lost 7 bases and J lost 3 bases. The CDR3 runs 15 residues. CDR1 is MDHEN, CDR2 SYDVKM, per germline. The CDR3 is CASTTGTGRDYGYTF. The CDR3 nucleotides read TGTGCCAGCACCACGGGGACAGGGAGGGACTATGGCTACACCTTC.

The J gene is TRBJ1-5, the V gene TRBV30; no clear D. The V gene's germline CDR1 is GTSNPN and CDR2 SVGIG (reference sequence). This CDR3 has 15 amino acids. V shed 0 bases and J shed 7 bases, with 16 bases lying between them. The CDR3 spells CAWSVGLMGSQPQHF. CDR3 in DNA: TGTGCCTGGAGTGTAGGACTCATGGGATCGCAGCCCCAGCATTTT.

The chain employs TRBV6-2 or TRBV6-3 and TRBJ2-2, with D possibly being TRBD2 (6 bases). The CDR3 is made up of 18 amino acids. Germline CDR1 and CDR2: MNHEY and SVGEGT. Trimming removed 7 bases at V and 0 bases at J, with 21 bases between. The CDR3, as DNA: TGTGCCAGCACCCCCGCCTCAGCGGGTAAACCGAACACCGGGGAGCTGTTTTTT. The encoded protein is CASTPASAGKPNTGELFF.

The rearrangement uses TRBV10-2 and TRBJ1-6, with a tentative D call TRBD1 (6 bases). The germline CDR1 and CDR2 sequences are WSHSY and SAAADI. Trimming took off 8 bases at V and 6 bases at J, with 11 bases between the two ends. The length of the CDR3 is 13 residues. The CDR3 is CASEGDLNSPLHF. CDR3 nucleotides: TGCGCCAGCGAGGGGGACCTTAATTCACCCCTCCACTTT.

The chain joins TRBV5-4 to TRBJ2-1, with TRBD2 matching over 12 bases. V dropped 4 bases and J dropped 6; count of bases not matched to a gene: 5. This CDR3 region has 15 residues. From germline, CDR1 is SGHNT and CDR2 YYREEE (reference sequence). The chain's CDR3 is CASSTGLAGPNEQFF. The CDR3 coding sequence is TGTGCCAGCAGCACGGGACTAGCGGGCCCCAATGAGCAGTTCTTC. Variable domain in full (rest from reference TRBV5-4 and TRBJ2-1): ETGVTQSPTHLIKTRGQQVTLRCSSQSGHNTVSWYQQALGQGPQFIFQYYREEENGRGNFPPRFSGLQFPNYSSELNVNALELDDSALYLCASSTGLAGPNEQFFGPGTRLTVL.

This chain links TRBV20-1 with TRBJ2-1; possible D gene TRBD2, 7 bases. CDR1 is DFQATT, CDR2 SNEGSKA, per germline (reference sequence). This CDR3 is 11 amino acids long. Trimming shortened V by 6 bases and J by 14 bases, and 17 bases separated the two germline ends. The CDR3 protein is CSATRGGWEFF. The CDR3, as DNA: TGCAGTGCAACGAGGGGGGGTTGGGAGTTCTTC.

The chain couples TRBV7-9 to TRBJ1-2; the D gene is possibly TRBD1 (6 bases). The V and J ends lost 6 bases and 2 bases respectively, with 13 bases between them. Looked up from germline, CDR1 is SEHNR and CDR2 is FQNEAQ (reference sequence). The CDR3 loop spans 14 amino acids. The CDR3 DNA reads TGTGCCAGCAGGCCAGGGGAAATAAACTATGGCTACACCTTC. It yields the protein CASRPGEINYGYTF. Filled out from reference TRBV7-9 and TRBJ1-2, the complete variable domain reads DTGVSQNPRHKITKRGQNVTFRCDPISEHNRLYWYRQTLGQGPEFLTYFQNEAQLEKSRLLSDRFSAERPKGSFSTLEIQRTEQGDSAMYLCASRPGEINYGYTFGSGTRLTVV.